The 30 T cell receptor beta chains below come from one sample, sequenced in a study of blood T cell repertoires in COVID-19. Produced via immunoSEQ multiplex PCR; TCRdb's table is partial and in-frame only. The sample has more than 150,000 clones, more than 85% seen once. The source material was peripheral blood. Source of these receptors: a woman aged 70-85 years with acute or convalescent COVID-19.

The V gene is TRBV5-1, the J gene TRBJ2-7, with D uncertain. CDR3 length: 12 amino acids. Germline V CDR1 and CDR2: SGHRS, YFSETQ. The V gene lost 4 bases and the J gene lost 3 bases, with 8 bases spanning the gap. CDR3 sequence: CASSQTGYEQYF. In nucleotides, the CDR3 is TGCGCCAGCAGCCAAACCGGCTACGAGCAGTACTTC. The full variable domain, its missing parts supplied by reference TRBV5-1 and TRBJ2-7, is KAGVTQTPRYLIKTRGQQVTLSCSPISGHRSVSWYQQTPGQGLQFLFEYFSETQRNKGNFPGRFSGRQFSNSRSEMNVSTLELGDSALYLCASSQTGYEQYFGPGTRLTVT.

The rearrangement joins TRBV7-9 to TRBJ1-2; D gene ambiguous. V was clipped by 5 bases and J by 4 bases, with 14 bases between them. This CDR3 is 14 amino acids long. Germline V gives CDR1 SEHNR, CDR2 FQNEAQ (reference sequence). CDR3 sequence: CASSLTDSGYGYTF. CDR3 in DNA: TGTGCCAGCAGCCTCACGGACTCAGGCTATGGCTACACCTTC.

The chain recombines TRBV5-1 with TRBJ1-1; D not certain. Germline V gene sequence: CDR1 SGHRS, CDR2 YFSETQ. The V and J ends lost 0 bases and 3 bases respectively, with 12 bases between them. This CDR3 has 15 amino acids. The chain's CDR3 is CASSLAWAGHTEAFF. CDR3 bases: TGCGCCAGCAGCTTGGCCTGGGCAGGTCACACTGAAGCTTTCTTT.

This chain uses TRBV5-1 with TRBJ2-2; TRBD2 aligns across 7 bases. The J segment lost 2 bases and the V segment lost 5 bases, leaving 3 bases of the junction unmatched. Per the germline V gene, CDR1 is SGHRS and CDR2 is YFSETQ. The CDR3 length is 14 residues. The CDR3 protein is CASSLAANTGELFF. CDR3 DNA: TGCGCCAGCAGTCTAGCGGCTAACACCGGGGAGCTGTTTTTT.

This rearrangement joins TRBV6-2 or TRBV6-3 to TRBJ2-4; 10 positions match TRBD1. The CDR3 has 21 amino acids. Germline CDR1 MNHEY, CDR2 SVGEGT. The junction had 20 bases not matched to a gene; V was cut back by 0 bases and J by 6 bases. CDR3 DNA sequence: TGTGCCAGCAGTTACTCGACCCGGACAGGGGGTTCTCTGCTTGTCCGAAACATTCAGTACTTC. Amino acid sequence: CASSYSTRTGGSLLVRNIQYF.

The chain links TRBV14 to TRBJ1-1, with 10 nucleotides matching TRBD1. Germline V gives CDR1 SGHDN, CDR2 FVKESK. This CDR3 region has 19 residues. The V segment lost 0 bases and the J segment 0 bases; nucleotides outside the gene matches: 10. CDR3 region: CASSQDWGTGDHMNTEAFF. CDR3 DNA: TGTGCCAGCAGCCAAGATTGGGGGACAGGGGATCACATGAACACTGAAGCTTTCTTT.

The gene calls are TRBV7-8 and TRBJ2-1; 11 bases line up with TRBD2. Germline V gene data show CDR1 as SGHVS and CDR2 as FQNEAQ. CDR3 length equals 16 residues. Losses at the gene ends were 5 bases for V and 10 bases for J; bases not matched to a gene: 13. This CDR3 reads CASSLRIAGGPQEQFF. DNA of the CDR3: TGTGCCAGCAGCCTCCGAATAGCGGGGGGGCCACAGGAGCAGTTCTTC.

This chain connects TRBV5-5 to TRBJ2-7, with TRBD1 as a possible D gene (5 bases). The V gene's germline CDR1 is SGHKS and CDR2 YYEKEE (reference sequence). CDR3 size: 14 residues. V lost 0 bases and J lost 3, with 10 bases in between. For the CDR3, the DNA is TGTGCCAGCAGCTTGGGGCAGGGCGTCTACGAGCAGTACTTC. It encodes CASSLGQGVYEQYF.

The chain combines TRBV5-6 with TRBJ2-7, with a weak D call TRBD1 (6 bases). The CDR3 is 11 amino acids. Germline V CDR1 and CDR2: SGHDT, YYEEEE. Trimming took off 6 bases at V and 6 bases at J, with 10 bases between the two ends. The CDR3 DNA follows: TGTGCCAGCACGGACAGAGGCGAGCAGTACTTC. It translates to CASTDRGEQYF.

The V call is TRBV7-2, the J call TRBJ2-2; tentatively, D is TRBD2 (7 bases). The CDR3 has 17 residues. The V end lost 5 bases, the J end lost 3 bases, and 19 bases lay between the germline ends. Germline V CDR1 and CDR2: SGHTA, FQGNSA. The CDR3 DNA reads TGTGCCAGCAGCCCGTGGGTCGGGGGGCGCGACACCGGGGAGCTGTTTTTT. Encoded protein: CASSPWVGGRDTGELFF.

This chain joins TRBV5-1 and TRBJ2-1, with D perhaps matching TRBD1 (5 bases). Trimming left V 0 bases short and J 6 bases short, with 13 bases between. CDR1 SGHRS and CDR2 YFSETQ come from the germline V gene. This CDR3 has 15 residues. The CDR3 nucleotides are TGCGCCAGCAGCTTGGCTGGGGCGGAGAGCAATGAGCAGTTCTTC. This sequence encodes CASSLAGAESNEQFF.

The chain carries TRBV5-1 and TRBJ1-2, with 8 bases that match TRBD1. From germline, CDR1 is SGHRS and CDR2 YFSETQ. V shed 4 bases and J 4 bases; nucleotides not matched to a gene: 9. CDR3 size: 15 residues. The CDR3: CASSPQDRDSYGYTF. The CDR3 nucleotides read TGCGCCAGCAGCCCCCAGGACAGGGACAGCTATGGCTACACCTTC.

The rearrangement uses TRBV7-2 and TRBJ2-1, with D uncertain. V was trimmed by 1 base and J by 5 bases, leaving 6 bases between them. The CDR3 extends over 13 amino acids. Germline V gene lookup returns CDR1 SGHTA and CDR2 FQGNSA. CDR3 sequence reads: CASSLVGDNEQFF. The DNA for the CDR3 is TGTGCCAGCAGCTTAGTGGGCGACAATGAGCAGTTCTTC.

This clone was recorded once. The chain is built from TRBV14 and TRBJ2-7; D is possibly TRBD1 (5 bases). The CDR3 extends over 13 amino acids. In germline, CDR1 is SGHDN, CDR2 FVKESK. Trimming left V 1 base short and J 2 bases short, with 6 bases between. The CDR3, as DNA: TGTGCCAGCAGCCAAGCCAGGGCCTACGAGCAGTACTTC. This sequence encodes CASSQARAYEQYF.

V and J are TRBV9 and TRBJ1-3; 12 positions match TRBD1. This CDR3 comprises 17 residues. The V gene end was trimmed by 3 bases and the J gene end by 4 bases; junction bases not matched to a gene: 8. CDR1 is SGDLS, CDR2 YYNGEE, per germline. The CDR3 nucleotides read TGTGCCAGCAGCGCACTCCGGGACAGGGGGCGCGGAAACACCATATATTTT. Protein: CASSALRDRGRGNTIYF.

This sequence joins TRBV6-1 and TRBJ1-2; the match to TRBD1 covers 10 bases. Per germline, CDR1 MNHNS and CDR2 SASEGT. V trimming: 1 base; J trimming: 6 bases; junction bases outside the gene matches: 5. CDR3 length: 15 amino acids. The DNA of the CDR3 is TGTGCCAGCAGTGAAGTCTGGGACAGGGGACATGGCTACACCTTC. Amino acid sequence: CASSEVWDRGHGYTF.

The rearrangement uses TRBV12-3 or TRBV12-4 and TRBJ2-1, with D possibly TRBD1 on 5 matching bases. V was trimmed by 8 bases and J by 4 bases, leaving 6 bases between them. The CDR3 covers 11 residues. The CDR3 DNA sequence: TGTGCCAGCTCAGGGTACAATGAGCAGTTCTTC. The encoded protein is CASSGYNEQFF.

This clone was detected only once. V gene TRBV10-3 combines with J gene TRBJ1-6; 7 bases are a match to TRBD1. This CDR3 spans 15 amino acids. Germline V lookup: CDR1 ENHRY, CDR2 SYGVKD. V lost 6 bases, J lost 7 bases, and 9 bases stayed unmatched. The CDR3: CAIRPGDSSNSPLHF. DNA for the CDR3: TGTGCCATCAGACCCGGGGACAGTAGCAATTCACCCCTCCACTTT.

The rearrangement links TRBV23-1 to TRBJ1-2; 7 nucleotides agree with TRBD1. TRBV23-1 is an ORF; its function is uncertain. V lost 0 bases and J lost 3; bases outside the gene matches: 7. The CDR3 covers 16 residues. As DNA, the CDR3 is TGCGCCAGCAGTCAATCCGACAGGGCGTACGACTATGGCTACACCTTC. It specifies CASSQSDRAYDYGYTF.

The chain couples TRBV6-1 to TRBJ1-3, with 7 bases lining up with TRBD1. The V segment lost 1 base and the J segment 0 bases; nucleotides outside the gene matches: 6. CDR1 MNHNS and CDR2 SASEGT come from the germline V gene. The CDR3 loop spans 17 amino acids. CDR3 nucleotide sequence: TGTGCCAGCAGTGAAGGGACAGGTTTCTCCTCTGGAAACACCATATATTTT. Protein: CASSEGTGFSSGNTIYF.

The chain links TRBV24-1 to TRBJ2-2; a weak D match, TRBD2 (6 bases). V was clipped by 5 bases and J by 5 bases, with 11 bases between them. CDR3 length: 14 amino acids. CDR1 KGHDR and CDR2 SFDVKD come from the germline V gene. The CDR3 loop reads CATSVGGRTGELFF. In DNA, the CDR3 is TGTGCCACCAGTGTCGGGGGAAGAACCGGGGAGCTGTTTTTT.

This CDR3 reads CASSLNAEANYGYTF. CDR3 sequence (DNA): TGTGCCAGCAGCTTAAACGCGGAAGCTAACTATGGCTACACCTTC. The J gene is TRBJ1-2, the V gene TRBV13; D not certain. Trimming removed 2 bases from V and 0 bases from J, with 10 bases in between. The CDR3 runs 15 residues. From germline, CDR1 is PRHDT and CDR2 FYEKMQ (reference sequence).

V gene TRBV30 combines with J gene TRBJ2-1, with 9 bases identical to TRBD2. Germline trimming cut 5 bases from V and 5 bases from J; bases unmatched to any gene: 4. Germline V CDR1 and CDR2: GTSNPN, SVGIG (reference sequence). The CDR3 spans 13 residues. CDR3 residues: CAWAGGPHNEQFF. DNA for the CDR3: TGTGCCTGGGCGGGGGGGCCCCACAATGAGCAGTTCTTC.

This chain uses TRBV4-2 with TRBJ1-4; D perhaps matches TRBD1 (6 bases). This CDR3 has 16 amino acids. V lost 4 bases and J lost 7, with 19 bases in between. Germline loops: CDR1 LGHNA, CDR2 YNFKEQ. DNA of the CDR3: TGTGCCAGCAGCCTGGGTGGTCAGGGGCCCAGTGAAAAACTGTTTTTT. Encoded protein: CASSLGGQGPSEKLFF.

CDR3 DNA sequence: TGTGCCAGCAGTCCCGGAGGGTTTAATGAAAAACTGTTTTTT. It encodes CASSPGGFNEKLFF. V usage is TRBV28 and J usage is TRBJ1-4, with unresolved D. The CDR3 spans 14 residues. Germline V gene sequence: CDR1 MDHEN, CDR2 SYDVKM. The V end was cut by 5 bases, the J end by 4 bases, with 11 bases between.

This chain uses TRBV28 with TRBJ1-3, with D uncertain. The V end lost 5 bases, the J end lost 4 bases, and 12 bases lay between the germline ends. The V gene's germline CDR1 is MDHEN and CDR2 SYDVKM. This CDR3 has 14 residues. The CDR3 sequence is CASSGGGSGNTIYF. DNA of the CDR3: TGTGCCAGCAGTGGAGGTGGGTCAGGAAACACCATATATTTT.

The gene calls are TRBV3-1 (or the pseudogene TRBV3-2) and TRBJ1-1; D perhaps matches TRBD1 (6 bases). The CDR3 totals 14 residues. Trimming pared 5 bases from V and 7 bases from J, leaving 17 bases between. The V gene's germline CDR1 is LGHDT and CDR2 YNNKEL (reference sequence). The CDR3 DNA is TGTGCCAGCAGCTGTCAAGGGGGACATTGTGAAGCTTTCTTT. This codes for CASSCQGGHCEAFF.

The rearrangement uses TRBV5-4 and TRBJ2-1; 10 bases are shared with TRBD2. The germline gives CDR1 SGHNT, CDR2 YYREEE (reference sequence). V lost 4 bases and J lost 3; bases outside the gene matches: 10. CDR3 length: 17 residues. The CDR3 nucleotides are TGTGCCAGCAGCCACAAAAGGACTAGCGGAAACTACAATGAGCAGTTCTTC. Translation: CASSHKRTSGNYNEQFF.

The J gene is TRBJ1-1, the V gene TRBV30; possible D gene TRBD1, 5 bases. Looked up from germline, CDR1 is GTSNPN and CDR2 is SVGIG (reference sequence). This CDR3 is 13 amino acids long. The V end lost 4 bases, the J end lost 1 base, and 10 bases lay between the germline ends. The CDR3 bases are TGTGCCTGGAAAAGGGGTACGAACACTGAAGCTTTCTTT. Translation: CAWKRGTNTEAFF.

V is TRBV9 and J is TRBJ1-1; TRBD1 aligns across 10 bases. This CDR3 contains 15 residues. V lost 3 bases, J lost 3 bases, and 5 bases stayed unmatched. Per germline, CDR1 SGDLS and CDR2 YYNGEE. The CDR3 spells CASSARDRGYTEAFF. For the CDR3, the DNA is TGTGCCAGCAGCGCCCGGGACAGGGGTTACACTGAAGCTTTCTTT.